Described below is a single T cell receptor (beta chain) sequence and its context. Its antigen is currently unknown. TCRdb's copy holds only in-frame clones and misses some; the assay was immunoSEQ multiplex PCR. The table lists some 240,000 clones, just over 65% of them singletons, with around 10% in the top ten. The data belong to a study of shared clonotypes between healthy human individuals. About the study: Researchers assigned three CD4 naive, three CD4 memory, two CD8 naive and one CD8 memory plate to each donor.

Findings and limits, study-wide: A small donor pool kept down the genetic and exposure-history diversity that was represented. Clonotype sharing among donors was expected to depend on sequencing depth.

This clonotype was obtained from a man aged 30 to 39 in good health. The sequencing sample was made of memory CD4+ T cells sorted from blood. Noted subset: CD45RA-negative fraction.

For the CDR3, the DNA is TGCAGCGTCCCGAGCCGCACCGGGGAGCTGTTTTTT. It translates to CSVPSRTGELFF. The rearrangement links TRBV29-1 to TRBJ2-2; D unclear. CDR3 length equals 12 residues. V dropped 6 bases and J dropped 4 bases, with 9 bases sitting between them. Germline CDR1 reads SQVTM; CDR2 reads ANQGSEA.